This T cell receptor beta chain was sequenced for a study of blood T cell repertoires in COVID-19. Background on the study: Some COVID-19 samples were acute and others convalescent; all came from the United States, Italy and Spain. The cDNA or gDNA used as material had been derived from T cells, B-cell-depleted T cells, or PBMCs.

Study processing details: Scientists estimated how many nucleated cells there were by amplifying reference gene primers. Sequencing was performed with immunoSEQ multiplex PCR; in TCRdb, only in-frame clones are kept and a portion is missing. V, J and clone size are taken as reported in that table, and D and trimming were inferred from the DNA itself. The data contain more than 40,000 clones, 70% to 90% of them singletons. V gave up 4 bases and J gave up 2 bases, with 6 bases separating them. CDR1 is SEHNR, CDR2 FQNEAQ, per germline (reference sequence). The CDR3 consists of 12 residues. This chain joins TRBV7-9 and TRBJ2-7; D not certain. Sequencing was done on a sample of peripheral blood. The sequence was collected from a man between 60 and 75 years old with acute or convalescent COVID-19. The DNA of the CDR3 is TGTGCCAGCAGCTCCGAGGCCTACGAGCAGTACTTC. It yields the protein CASSSEAYEQYF.